This T cell receptor beta chain was retrieved from a study of shared clonotypes between healthy human individuals. Study as a whole: The people who gave samples were two women and three men aged 18 to 49. Study observations and caveats: Non-shared clonotypes were found to have lower generation probabilities than the clonotypes that were shared by all four of the sorted-subset donors. Memory subsets generally showed lower estimated richness than naive subsets.

Donors included only healthy HIV-negative adults lacking recent acute infections or vaccinations. As for this clone: What it recognizes is unknown.

Germline CDR1 and CDR2: MGHRA and YSYEKL. The CDR3 extends over 17 amino acids. Trimming stripped 0 bases from V and 0 bases from J, with 12 bases between. TCRdb keeps only in-frame clones here, not all; method: immunoSEQ multiplex PCR. Of some 1 million clones listed, around 74% were seen once; the top ten hold 1.4% to 1.5%. The material sequenced was memory CD4+ T cells sorted from blood. Subset of the sample: CD45RA-negative fraction. This receptor was identified in a man aged 18-30 years in good health. This rearrangement joins TRBV4-1 to TRBJ2-1; D could derive from TRBD1 or TRBD2 (5 bases each). CDR3: CASSQDPGASSYNEQFF. As DNA, the CDR3 is TGCGCCAGCAGCCAAGACCCCGGGGCTAGCTCCTACAATGAGCAGTTCTTC.